These 20 T cell receptor beta chains were all obtained from the same sample, sequenced in a study of circulating CD8 cells and anti-PD-1 response in melanoma (dated by TCRdb to 2018 to 2021). The sample was run on a NextSeq 500. The QIAseq Immune Repertoire RNA Library Kit, Human TCR Panel was used to prepare TCR libraries from 15 ng of total RNA. TCRdb itself trimmed the public reads at Q25 with fastp, ran MiXCR and retained productive beta chains. Merged by CDR3 protein, the rows form single entries marked with the most common genes and DNA. The sample contains 420 or so distinct CDR3 sequences, roughly a tenth of them found a single time. In total, the top ten clones hold about two fifths of the sample. Using a BD FACSAria II cell sorter, four subsets defined by PD-1 and/or TIGIT were sorted out of live CD3+CD8+TCRalphabeta+ cells. The sample in question was CD8+ T cells from PBMCs, obtained at baseline or after one month of anti-PD-1 therapy (not recorded which). The source is a human donor with melanoma.

This clonotype is termed large (0.1 to 1%). The V gene is TRBV3-1, the J gene TRBJ2-3; possibly TRBD2 for D (5 bases). CDR1 and CDR2 (germline): LGHDT, YNNKEL (reference sequence). The V gene lost 4 bases and the J gene lost 2 bases, with 10 bases spanning the gap. CDR3 length: 14 amino acids. This CDR3 is CASSLGLTTDTQYF. CDR3 bases: TGTGCCAGCAGCCTTGGACTCACCACAGATACGCAGTATTTT.

This clonotype is categorized as large. J is TRBJ1-5 and V is TRBV27; D not certain. CDR1 and CDR2 from the germline V gene are MNHEY and SMNVEV (reference sequence). The CDR3 runs to 16 residues. Trimming pared 1 base from V and 0 bases from J, leaving 10 bases between. The CDR3 region is CASSLLAANSNQPQHF. The CDR3 DNA reads TGTGCCAGCAGTTTATTGGCGGCTAATAGCAATCAGCCCCAGCATTTT.

By sample fraction, this clonotype is medium-sized. The V call is TRBV5-4, the J call TRBJ2-2; weak D call: TRBD1 (7 bases). The CDR3 has 16 amino acids. V gave up 0 bases and J gave up 4 bases, with 13 bases separating them. Germline V gives CDR1 SGHNT, CDR2 YYREEE (reference sequence). CDR3 DNA: TGTGCCAGCAGCTTGGATGGAGGGGGCGGCACCGGGGAGCTGTTTTTT. As protein: CASSLDGGGGTGELFF.

By frequency in the sample, this clonotype is large (0.1 to 1%). The chain carries TRBV7-2 and TRBJ2-7; D call uncertain. Germline-derived CDR1 and CDR2 are SGHTA and FQGNSA. The CDR3 length is 13 residues. Deletions cut 5 bases from V and 2 bases from J, with 10 bases between. The CDR3 region is CASSLDTAYEQYF. CDR3 DNA: TGTGCCAGCAGCCTCGACACAGCCTACGAGCAGTACTTC. The full variable domain, in which reference TRBV7-2 and TRBJ2-7 provide the parts outside the CDR3, is GAGVSQSPSNKVTEKGKDVELRCDPISGHTALYWYRQSLGQGLEFLIYFQGNSAPDKSGLPSDRFSAERTGGSVSTLTIQRTQQEDSAVYLCASSLDTAYEQYFGPGTRLTVT.

By proportion, this clonotype is large. V and J are TRBV18 and TRBJ2-1; maybe TRBD2 (5 bases). V was shortened by 6 bases and J by 4 bases, with 13 bases between the two germline ends. The germline CDR1 and CDR2 sequences are KGHSH and LQKENI. The CDR3 loop spans 14 amino acids. CDR3 region: CASSWTGYYNEQFF. Here the CDR3 DNA reads TGTGCCAGCTCGTGGACGGGGTATTACAATGAGCAGTTCTTC.

This clonotype is medium-sized in the sample. This chain uses TRBV13 with TRBJ2-5; 8 bases align to TRBD1. This CDR3 has 15 residues. The V segment lost 6 bases and the J segment 2 bases; nucleotides outside the gene matches: 8. Germline V CDR1 and CDR2: PRHDT, FYEKMQ (reference sequence). CDR3 protein: CASSLRQGRQETQYF. The CDR3 bases are TGTGCCAGCAGTCTGAGACAGGGGCGACAAGAGACCCAGTACTTC.

In its sample, this clonotype is medium-sized. The V call is TRBV9, the J call TRBJ2-7; 10 bases are shared with TRBD2. The CDR3 extends over 14 amino acids. CDR1 and CDR2 from the germline V gene are SGDLS and YYNGEE. V dropped 4 bases and J dropped 3; count of bases not matched to a gene: 4. The CDR3, as DNA: TGTGCCAGCAGCAAAACTAGCGGGGTCTACGAGCAGTACTTC. The encoded protein is CASSKTSGVYEQYF.

By its share, this clonotype is medium-sized (0.01 to 0.1%). The V call is TRBV28, the J call TRBJ2-7, with D unresolved. CDR3 size: 16 residues. The germline V and J ends were trimmed by 3 bases and 3 bases, with 18 bases remaining between them. Germline V gene lookup returns CDR1 MDHEN and CDR2 SYDVKM. This CDR3 is CASSFALTYPGYEQYF. The DNA for the CDR3 is TGTGCCAGCAGTTTCGCCCTGACTTACCCGGGCTACGAGCAGTACTTC.

This clonotype is labeled medium-sized. A junction end diverges from the germline sequence, so it may reflect a read error. This rearrangement joins TRBV12-5 to TRBJ1-1, with a possible D match to TRBD1 (5 bases). This CDR3 has 12 residues. Germline CDR1 LGHNT, CDR2 FRNRAP. The DNA of the CDR3 is TGTGCTAGTGGTCCCTGGGGGGGAAGCTTTCTCTTT. It encodes CASGPWGGSFLF.

This clonotype ranks as large (0.1 to 1%). The chain joins TRBV5-6 to TRBJ2-2; no definite D call. Trimming left V 4 bases short and J 0 bases short, with 7 bases between. CDR1 is SGHDT and CDR2 is YYEEEE in the germline V gene. The CDR3 spans 14 residues. CDR3 in DNA: TGTGCCAGCAGCCCAACTACGAACACCGGGGAGCTGTTTTTT. Protein product: CASSPTTNTGELFF.

By share, this clonotype counts as medium-sized. The chain carries TRBV29-1 and TRBJ2-1; the match to TRBD2 covers 9 bases. The CDR3 loop spans 14 amino acids. CDR1 is SQVTM and CDR2 is ANQGSEA in the germline V gene. The junction had 7 bases not matched to a gene; V was cut back by 3 bases and J by 7 bases. The CDR3 sequence is CSVDFSGSGNEQFF. CDR3 bases: TGCAGCGTTGATTTTAGCGGGAGTGGAAATGAGCAGTTCTTC.

This clonotype rates as large. The chain employs TRBV2 and TRBJ2-7; the match to TRBD1 covers 8 bases. The germline V gene has CDR1 SNHLY and CDR2 FYNNEI. After removal of 3 bases from V and 3 bases from J, the junction contained 7 bases not matched to a gene. The CDR3 has 15 amino acids. As DNA, the CDR3 is TGTGCCAGCAGTGATGGAACCGGGACAGGCTACGAGCAGTACTTC. Protein product: CASSDGTGTGYEQYF.

By proportion, this clonotype is large. The chain links TRBV28 to TRBJ2-1; D uncertain. The ends were cut back, 2 bases at V and 11 bases at J, with 4 bases in the middle. CDR1 MDHEN and CDR2 SYDVKM come from the germline V gene. This CDR3 spans 10 amino acids. The CDR3 coding sequence is TGTGCCAGCAGTTTAGGTCAGCAGTTCTTC. This encodes CASSLGQQFF.

This clonotype rates as medium-sized (0.01 to 0.1%). The chain carries TRBV2 and TRBJ2-7; 8 nucleotides align to TRBD1. Germline V gene sequence: CDR1 SNHLY, CDR2 FYNNEI. This CDR3 has 12 amino acids. V shed 9 bases, J shed 6 bases, and the junction held 7 bases outside the gene matches. The CDR3 sequence is CASTTGVLEQYF. The CDR3 DNA is TGTGCCAGTACGACAGGGGTGCTCGAGCAGTACTTC.

V usage is TRBV2 and J usage is TRBJ2-4; 9 bases fit TRBD1. Germline CDR1 SNHLY, CDR2 FYNNEI. Trimming cost V 5 bases and J 12 bases; bases outside gene matches: 11. The CDR3 is 14 residues long. The CDR3 reads CASSSTGGTDTQYF. The CDR3 coding sequence is TGTGCCAGCAGTTCGACAGGGGGGACGGACACTCAGTACTTC.

V and J are TRBV2 and TRBJ1-4, with 9 nucleotides matching TRBD1. The ends lost 7 bases at V and 13 bases at J; junction bases unmatched: 10. Germline V CDR1 and CDR2: SNHLY, FYNNEI. This CDR3 comprises 13 residues. The DNA of the CDR3 is TGTGCCAGCATGGGGACAGGGCGGCATCTACTGTTTTTT. This encodes CASMGTGRHLLFF.

By share, this clonotype counts as medium-sized. The rearrangement uses TRBV20-1 and TRBJ2-7; D is unresolved. Germline V CDR1 and CDR2: DFQATT, SNEGSKA (reference sequence). V shed 3 bases and J shed 3 bases, with 15 bases lying between them. The CDR3 contains 14 residues. This CDR3 is CSASPQRDIYEQYF. The CDR3 DNA sequence: TGCAGTGCTAGTCCCCAAAGGGATATCTACGAGCAGTACTTC.

In its sample, this clonotype ranks as large. V usage is TRBV25-1 and J usage is TRBJ1-1, with TRBD1 as a possible D gene (6 bases). V lost 2 bases, J lost 4 bases, and 11 bases lay in between. This CDR3 comprises 14 residues. The germline CDR1 and CDR2 sequences are MGHDK and SYGVNS. CDR3 loop: CASSEPRGGTEAFF. Written as DNA, the CDR3 is TGTGCCAGCAGTGAACCCAGAGGGGGCACTGAAGCTTTCTTT.

This clonotype is deemed large. The V and J genes are TRBV28 and TRBJ2-7; 11 bases are a match to TRBD2. The ends lost 2 bases at V and 2 bases at J; junction bases unmatched: 20. The germline V gene encodes CDR1 MDHEN and CDR2 SYDVKM. This CDR3 comprises 21 residues. CDR3 protein: CASSLRPRTLPRLAGTYEQYF. The CDR3 DNA reads TGTGCCAGCAGTTTAAGGCCGCGGACACTGCCCAGACTAGCGGGGACCTACGAGCAGTACTTC.

By its share, this clonotype is large (0.1 to 1%). This rearrangement joins TRBV28 to TRBJ2-7, with TRBD1 identical over 10 bases. V was clipped by 8 bases and J by 4 bases; unmatched bases: 8. The CDR3 sequence is 14 residues long. Germline CDR1 is MDHEN and CDR2 is SYDVKM. CDR3: CASWGRDRGYEQYF. CDR3 bases: TGTGCCAGCTGGGGCCGGGACAGGGGATACGAGCAGTACTTC.